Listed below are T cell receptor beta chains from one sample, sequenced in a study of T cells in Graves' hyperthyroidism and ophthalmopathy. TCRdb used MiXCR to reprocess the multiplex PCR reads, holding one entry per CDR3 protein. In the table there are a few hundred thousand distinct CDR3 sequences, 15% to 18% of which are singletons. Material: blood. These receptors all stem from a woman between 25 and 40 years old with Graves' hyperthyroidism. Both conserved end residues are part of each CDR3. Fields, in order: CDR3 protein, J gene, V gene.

CDR3 protein: CASSEAPGYFYGYTF
J gene: TRBJ1-2
V gene: TRBV6-1

CDR3 protein: CASTDRDSSGANVLTF
J gene: TRBJ2-6
V gene: TRBV6-1

CDR3 protein: CASSSGITSDIQYF
J gene: TRBJ2-4
V gene: TRBV5-1

CDR3 protein: CASSPPGTSGYEQYF
J gene: TRBJ2-7
V gene: TRBV18

CDR3 protein: CASSQWEEQFF
J gene: TRBJ2-1
V gene: TRBV11-2

CDR3 protein: CASNTWTGQGNTGELFF
J gene: TRBJ2-2
V gene: TRBV12-3/TRBV12-4

CDR3 protein: CASRPGTGGLLNTGELFF
J gene: TRBJ2-2
V gene: TRBV28

CDR3 protein: CASSYLGTGEGYGYTF
J gene: TRBJ1-2
V gene: TRBV6-5

CDR3 protein: CASSQVTRGGGYNEQFF
J gene: TRBJ2-1
V gene: TRBV3-1

CDR3 protein: CASSPNGLYNEQFF
J gene: TRBJ2-1
V gene: TRBV11-1

CDR3 protein: CASSLGGQVTYEQYF
J gene: TRBJ2-7
V gene: TRBV5-1

CDR3 protein: CASSPEGQRGRYEQYF
J gene: TRBJ2-7
V gene: TRBV4-2

CDR3 protein: CASRDDGPYEQYF
J gene: TRBJ2-7
V gene: TRBV24-1

CDR3 protein: CAWSVGLAGGTGELFF
J gene: TRBJ2-2
V gene: TRBV30